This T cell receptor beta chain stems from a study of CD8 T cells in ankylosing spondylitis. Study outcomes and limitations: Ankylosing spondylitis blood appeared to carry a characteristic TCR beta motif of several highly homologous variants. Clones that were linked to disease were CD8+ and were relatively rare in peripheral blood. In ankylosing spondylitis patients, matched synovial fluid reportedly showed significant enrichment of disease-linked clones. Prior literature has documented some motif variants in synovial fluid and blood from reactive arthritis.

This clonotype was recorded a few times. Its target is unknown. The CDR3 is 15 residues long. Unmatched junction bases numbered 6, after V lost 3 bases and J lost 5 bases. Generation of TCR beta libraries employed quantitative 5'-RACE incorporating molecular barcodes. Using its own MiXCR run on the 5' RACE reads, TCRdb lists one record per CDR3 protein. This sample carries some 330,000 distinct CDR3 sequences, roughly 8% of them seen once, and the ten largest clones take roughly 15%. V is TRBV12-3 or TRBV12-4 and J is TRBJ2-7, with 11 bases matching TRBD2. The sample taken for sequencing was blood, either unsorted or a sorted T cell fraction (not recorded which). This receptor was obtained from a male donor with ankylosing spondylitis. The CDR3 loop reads CASSFRLAGPDEQYF. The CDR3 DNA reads TGTGCCAGCAGTTTTCGACTAGCGGGACCCGACGAGCAGTACTTC.